This T cell receptor (beta chain) was recorded in a study of persistence of HIV-infected CD4 T cells. Details on this clone: Antigen unknown.

Anti-CD3/anti-CD28 beads served as a nonspecific positive control stimulus. Sorting of responding CD4+ T cells relied on upregulated CD40 ligand together with CD69. Stimulated PBMCs had first been depleted of CD8+ T cells. The libraries were made with immunoSEQ version 4 in survey mode. TCRdb's copy holds only in-frame clones and misses some; the assay was immunoSEQ multiplex PCR. The data contain approximately 44,000 clones, roughly 90% of them singletons. This TCR was sampled from an adult man with HIV who was CMV-seropositive. This sample comprised CD4+ T cells sorted from PBMCs after roughly 17-hour stimulation, obtained from a patient who received antiretroviral therapy.

CDR3 bases: TGTGCCACCAGTGATTCCAGGGAATGGAGCAAAAACATTCAGTACTTC. Translated, it gives CATSDSREWSKNIQYF. The genes are TRBV24-1 and TRBJ2-4, with a tentative D call TRBD1 (5 bases). CDR3 length: 16 amino acids. Deletions cut 2 bases from V and 3 bases from J, with 13 bases between. The germline CDR1 and CDR2 sequences are KGHDR and SFDVKD.